This section outlines one TCR beta chain sequence together with its context. Its antigen is unidentified. This sample is drawn from a study of Ad26.COV2.S vaccination and SARS-CoV-2 variants. Overall study: The authors gave Ad26.COV2.S intramuscularly, either once or twice 56 days apart.

The length of the CDR3 is 18 residues. The germline gives CDR1 SGHAT, CDR2 FQNNGV. V lost 1 base, J lost 8 bases, and 16 bases stayed unmatched. General study results and limits: The analyses of TCR breadth and depth may have understated the size of total T cell responses.

The sample's treatment: some 20 received Ad26.COV2.S at low or high dose, single or two shots; 5 received placebo; per-sample allocation not given. Vaccine and placebo recipients were sampled on day 63 after the first injection. Data came from immunoSEQ multiplex PCR; TCRdb stores just in-frame clones and leaves some out. The sample contains fewer than 400,000 clones, about nine tenths of which appear only once. The TCR originated in a person between 18 and 60 years old who received the Ad26.COV2.S COVID-19 vaccine or a placebo. The chain carries TRBV11-2 and TRBJ2-1, with 8 bases that match TRBD2. The sequences come from peripheral blood, collected in a trial of Ad26.COV2.S vaccine versus placebo. CDR3 in amino acids: CASSLVGLDGLRVHEQFF. The DNA of the CDR3 is TGTGCCAGCAGCTTAGTGGGACTAGATGGGCTAAGGGTCCATGAGCAGTTCTTC.